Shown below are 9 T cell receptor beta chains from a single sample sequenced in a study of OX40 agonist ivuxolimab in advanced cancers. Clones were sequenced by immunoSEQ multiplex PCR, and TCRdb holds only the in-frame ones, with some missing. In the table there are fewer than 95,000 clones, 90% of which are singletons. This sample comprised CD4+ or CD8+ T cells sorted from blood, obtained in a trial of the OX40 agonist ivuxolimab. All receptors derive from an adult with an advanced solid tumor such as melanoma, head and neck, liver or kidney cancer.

Written as DNA, the CDR3 is TGTGCCAGCAGCTTAGGCTATAGCGGGAGTGGCTACGAGCAGTACTTC. Amino acid sequence: CASSLGYSGSGYEQYF. V and J are TRBV11-2 and TRBJ2-7; 9 bases map to TRBD2. This CDR3 region has 16 residues. J was trimmed by 3 bases and V by 1 base; bases with no gene match: 7. Germline V gives CDR1 SGHAT, CDR2 FQNNGV.

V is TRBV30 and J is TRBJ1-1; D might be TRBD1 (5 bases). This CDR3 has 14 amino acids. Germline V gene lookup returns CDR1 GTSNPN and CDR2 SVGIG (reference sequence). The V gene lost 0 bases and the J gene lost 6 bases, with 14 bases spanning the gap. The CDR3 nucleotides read TGTGCCTGGAGTGTACAGGTGGGTCACCCTGAAGCTTTCTTT. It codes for CAWSVQVGHPEAFF.

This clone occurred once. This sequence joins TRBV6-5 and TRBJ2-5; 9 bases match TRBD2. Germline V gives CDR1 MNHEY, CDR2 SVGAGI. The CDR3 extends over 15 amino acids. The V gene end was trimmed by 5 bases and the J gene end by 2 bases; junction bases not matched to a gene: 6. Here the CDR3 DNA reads TGTGCCAGCAGTCGGTCGACTAGCGGACAAGAGACCCAGTACTTC. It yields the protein CASSRSTSGQETQYF.

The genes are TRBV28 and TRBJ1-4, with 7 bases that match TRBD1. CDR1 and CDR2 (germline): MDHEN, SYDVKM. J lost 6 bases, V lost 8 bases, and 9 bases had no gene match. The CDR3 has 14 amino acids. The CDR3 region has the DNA TGTGCCAGCCTACAGGGGTCGGGGTATGAAAAACTGTTTTTT. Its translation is CASLQGSGYEKLFF.

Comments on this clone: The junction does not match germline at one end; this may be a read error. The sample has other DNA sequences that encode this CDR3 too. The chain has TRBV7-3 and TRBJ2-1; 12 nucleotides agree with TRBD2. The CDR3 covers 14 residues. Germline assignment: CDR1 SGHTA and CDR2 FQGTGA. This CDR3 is CASSPLGLAGEQFF. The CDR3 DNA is TGTGCTAGCAGCCCCCTGGGACTAGCGGGCGAGCAGTTCTTC.

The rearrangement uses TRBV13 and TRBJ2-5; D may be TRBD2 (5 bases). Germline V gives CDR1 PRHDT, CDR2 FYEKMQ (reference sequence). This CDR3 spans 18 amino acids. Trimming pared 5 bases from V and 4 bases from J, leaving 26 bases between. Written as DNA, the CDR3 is TGTGCCAGCAGCAGACGACTCGGTAGCGCATTGTCCGGAGAGACCCAGTACTTC. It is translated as CASSRRLGSALSGETQYF.

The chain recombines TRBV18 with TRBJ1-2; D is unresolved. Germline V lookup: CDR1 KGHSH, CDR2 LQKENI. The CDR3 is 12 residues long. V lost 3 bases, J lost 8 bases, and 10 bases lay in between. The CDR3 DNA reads TGTGCCAGCTCACCTGAGGACCGCGGCTACACCTTC. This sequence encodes CASSPEDRGYTF.

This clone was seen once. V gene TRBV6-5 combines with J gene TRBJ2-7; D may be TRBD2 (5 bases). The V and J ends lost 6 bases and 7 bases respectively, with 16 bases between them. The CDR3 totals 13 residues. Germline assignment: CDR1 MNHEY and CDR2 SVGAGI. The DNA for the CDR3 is TGTGCCAGCAGCCGAGAGGGAGTCGGGGAGCAGTACTTC. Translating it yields CASSREGVGEQYF.

The CDR3 sequence: CASSSFSLLTSYNEQFF. For the CDR3, the DNA is TGTGCCAGCAGTTCCTTCAGCCTCCTTACTTCCTACAATGAGCAGTTCTTC. The chain joins TRBV7-9 to TRBJ2-1; D gene unclear. In germline, CDR1 is SEHNR, CDR2 FQNEAQ (reference sequence). This CDR3 is built from 17 residues. The V end was cut by 6 bases, the J end by 1 base, with 19 bases between.